This TCR beta chain originates from a study of T cell changes during pregnancy in multiple sclerosis. Assay used: immunoSEQ multiplex PCR; TCRdb lists only in-frame clones, some missing. The sample contains 54,000 or so clones, 80% to 95% of which appear only once. This clone has just one count. The CDR3 sequence is 15 residues long. The J segment lost 0 bases and the V segment lost 5 bases, leaving 6 bases of the junction unmatched. CDR1 and CDR2 (germline): MNHNS, SASEGT. Sample: CD4+ T cells from peripheral blood mononuclear cells, taken before pregnancy. This receptor was obtained from a female donor with multiple sclerosis, enrolled in a pregnancy study. V is TRBV6-1 and J is TRBJ2-7; 8 nucleotides match TRBD2. As DNA, the CDR3 is TGTGCCAGCAGTTCTTATAGCGGGAACTCCTACGAGCAGTACTTC. It yields the protein CASSSYSGNSYEQYF.